This T cell receptor (beta chain) derives from a study of T cells in Graves' hyperthyroidism and ophthalmopathy. There are 15 residues in the CDR3. CDR1 is ENHRY, CDR2 SYGVKD, per germline. V dropped 10 bases and J dropped 2 bases, with 21 bases sitting between them. There were TCR beta CDR3 regions amplified from RNA transcripts. Using the HTBI primer set, a first-round RT-PCR was run on the TCR CDR3. Via MiXCR, TCRdb re-called the multiplex PCR reads, giving one row per CDR3 protein. The sample consists of roughly 500,000 distinct CDR3 sequences, about 45% of them appearing once. The source is an adult woman with Graves' disease, either hyperthyroidism or ophthalmopathy (not recorded which). The chain employs TRBV10-3 and TRBJ2-7, with a weak D call TRBD1 (6 bases). The sequenced material came from peripheral blood or thyroid tissue (not recorded which). In DNA, the CDR3 is TGTGCCACCGTGGAGAAGACAGGAAGCACCTACGAGCAGTACTTC. Translating it yields CATVEKTGSTYEQYF.